This T cell receptor beta chain appears in the sequencing data of a study of PD-1 blockade in classical Hodgkin lymphoma. Background on the study: Intravenous delivery of nivolumab at 3 mg/kg to patients occurred every 2 weeks. Notes on the study in general: Reports indicated that newly diagnosed patients had lower baseline TCR diversity than healthy donors did. It was CD4+ TCR diversity, not CD8+, that rose significantly by C4D1. What drove the repertoire differences, possibly disease activity or prior therapy, has not been defined.

With regard to this clone: The antigen is undetermined.

Libraries were prepared by immunoSEQ multiplex PCR; TCRdb keeps only in-frame clonotypes and omits some of them. The table shows around 25,000 clones, with more than 75% occurring only once. Time point noted: cycle 4 day 1 (C4D1), after more than 5 weeks of nivolumab. Brentuximab vedotin exposure varied among the patients, all of whom had relapsed after autologous stem cell transplantation. The CDR3 totals 14 residues. Germline CDR1 reads SEHNR; CDR2 reads FQNEAQ (reference sequence). V dropped 4 bases and J dropped 5; count of bases not matched to a gene: 5. Sequenced here: peripheral blood mononuclear cells (PBMCs), sampled before the fourth cycle of nivolumab. This chain joins TRBV7-9 and TRBJ2-7; TRBD2 matches 10 bases. The source of this sequence is a human donor with classical Hodgkin lymphoma. For the CDR3, the DNA is TGTGCCAGCAGCTCAGCGGGAGGGATCAACGAGCAGTACTTC. It encodes CASSSAGGINEQYF.